The rows below give T cell receptor beta chains drawn from one sample of a study of T cell responses to AZD1222 COVID-19 vaccine. The method was immunoSEQ multiplex PCR; TCRdb's version includes in-frame clones alone and lacks a portion of them. The sample yields more than 80,000 clones, 90% seen once. Here the sequenced sample was peripheral blood, taken 28 days after the second AZD1222 dose. Receptors were obtained from an adult who received the AZD1222 COVID-19 vaccine. Each CDR3 is given with its conserved first and last residue. Each record gives: clone size, CDR3 length, D gene, J gene, V gene, CDR3 protein, CDR3 DNA. The D gene is left open where the match is weak. The size field is filled for only some rows; it gives once, few, many or a size class.

>once|12|.|TRBJ2-1|TRBV19
CASSSTTNEQFF
TGTGCCAGTTCCAGTACTACCAATGAGCAGTTCTTC
>.|19|.|TRBJ1-5|TRBV7-4
CASSFFRQGLANGNQPQHF
TGTGCCAGCAGCTTTTTCCGGCAGGGTCTGGCGAATGGCAATCAGCCCCAGCATTTT
>.|17|TRBD2|TRBJ2-2|TRBV7-2
CASSSTPGLGPTGELFF
TGTGCCAGCAGCTCCACTCCGGGACTAGGACCGACCGGGGAGCTGTTTTTT
>.|17|TRBD2|TRBJ2-1|TRBV5-1
CASSKRLAGGDGDEQFF
TGCGCCAGCAGCAAGCGACTAGCGGGGGGTGATGGTGATGAGCAGTTCTTC
>few|13|TRBD1|TRBJ1-1|TRBV25-1
CASSEYRDRKAFF
TGTGCCAGCAGTGAATACCGGGACAGAAAAGCTTTCTTT
>once|14|.|TRBJ1-1|TRBV1
CTSSSGGGRTEAFF
TGCACCAGCAGCTCAGGGGGCGGGAGGACTGAAGCTTTCTTT
>.|12|.|TRBJ2-7|TRBV7-9
CASSLVLYEQYF
TGTGCCAGCAGCTTAGTCCTCTACGAGCAGTACTTC
>.|14|.|TRBJ1-3|TRBV15
CATSSRVGGNTIYF
TGTGCCACCAGCAGTCGGGTTGGTGGAAACACCATATATTTT
>.|15|.|TRBJ2-7|TRBV7-2
CASSLGPLGPYEQYF
TGTGCCAGCAGCTTGGGACCCCTTGGGCCCTACGAGCAGTACTTC
>.|15|.|TRBJ2-5|TRBV4-3
CASSQGARGGETQYF
TGCGCCAGCAGCCAAGGGGCCAGGGGCGGGGAGACCCAGTACTTC
>.|13|TRBD1|TRBJ1-1|TRBV4-3
CASSQGTGTEAFF
TGCGCCAGCAGCCAGGGGACAGGGACTGAAGCTTTCTTT
>.|14|.|TRBJ1-4|TRBV3-1/TRBV3-2
CASSQAGAREKLFF
TGTGCCAGCAGCCAAGCAGGGGCGAGGGAAAAACTGTTTTTT
>.|14|TRBD1|TRBJ2-1|TRBV27
CASSLGQGTSEQFF
TGTGCCAGCAGTTTAGGACAGGGTACAAGCGAGCAGTTCTTC
>.|15|.|TRBJ2-3|TRBV9
CASSVEAARLDTQYF
TGTGCCAGCAGCGTAGAAGCGGCCCGGCTGGATACGCAGTATTTT
>.|15|.|TRBJ2-2|TRBV9
CASSVGGTNTGELFF
TGTGCCAGCAGCGTAGGGGGCACTAACACCGGGGAGCTGTTTTTT
>.|14|.|TRBJ1-5|TRBV30
CAWSPGPDNQPQHF
TGTGCCTGGAGCCCTGGGCCAGACAATCAGCCCCAGCATTTT
>.|15|TRBD1|TRBJ1-2|TRBV3-1/TRBV3-2
CASSQDLGQGDGYTF
TGTGCCAGCAGCCAAGATTTGGGACAGGGGGACGGCTACACCTTC
>.|14|.|TRBJ2-3|TRBV7-3
CASSLVGRRDTQYF
TGTGCCAGCAGCTTAGTGGGCCGAAGGGATACGCAGTATTTT
>once|16|TRBD1|TRBJ1-6|TRBV27
CASSFRTGGFNSPLHF
TGTGCCAGCAGTTTCAGGACAGGGGGCTTTAATTCACCCCTCCACTTT
>.|16|.|TRBJ2-7|TRBV4-1
CASSQEITLPPYEQYF
TGCGCCAGCAGCCAAGAAATAACTTTACCCCCCTACGAGCAGTACTTC
>.|13|.|TRBJ1-1|TRBV5-1
CASSYQGNTEAFF
TGCGCCAGCAGCTATCAGGGGAACACTGAAGCTTTCTTT
>.|17|TRBD1|TRBJ2-3|TRBV9
CASSSKQGIEDTDTQYF
TGTGCCAGCAGCTCCAAACAGGGGATTGAGGACACAGATACGCAGTATTTT
>.|15|.|TRBJ1-2|TRBV9
CASSATQGPINGYTF
TGTGCCAGCAGCGCCACACAGGGACCCATAAATGGCTACACCTTC
>once|12|.|TRBJ1-1|TRBV2
CASIWENTEAFF
TGTGCCAGCATTTGGGAAAACACTGAAGCTTTCTTT
>.|17|TRBD1|TRBJ2-7|TRBV18
CASSPFQQPGQGNEQYF
TGTGCCAGCTCACCCTTTCAACAGCCGGGACAGGGCAACGAGCAGTACTTC
>.|13|.|TRBJ2-1|TRBV2
CASRGGTYNEQFF
TGTGCCAGCCGAGGCGGAACCTACAATGAGCAGTTCTTC
>once|13|.|TRBJ1-1|TRBV24-1
CATSAGGGTEAFF
TGTGCCACCAGCGCCGGGGGGGGCACTGAAGCTTTCTTT
>once|11|.|TRBJ1-6|TRBV6-2/TRBV6-3
CASSLGSPLHF
TGTGCCAGCAGTTTGGGCTCACCCCTCCACTTT
>.|14|.|TRBJ2-1|TRBV19
CASSIRGEHNEQFF
TGTGCCAGTAGTATCCGGGGCGAGCACAATGAGCAGTTCTTC
>.|12|.|TRBJ1-6|TRBV12-3/TRBV12-4
CASSFGHSPLHF
TGTGCCAGCAGTTTCGGTCATTCACCCCTCCACTTT
>.|14|.|TRBJ2-7|TRBV27
CASSNLDSSYEQYF
TGTGCCAGCAGTAATCTAGACAGCTCCTACGAGCAGTACTTC
>.|17|.|TRBJ2-3|TRBV4-3
CASSQDYRQPPLDTQYF
TGCGCCAGCAGCCAAGATTATAGGCAACCGCCCCTAGATACGCAGTATTTT
>.|14|.|TRBJ1-2|TRBV15
CATSRDSVNYGYTF
TGTGCCACCAGCAGAGATTCAGTTAACTATGGCTACACCTTC
>.|16|TRBD2|TRBJ2-3|TRBV7-2
CASSLTSAGGVDTQYF
TGTGCCAGCAGCTTAACGTCAGCGGGGGGAGTTGATACGCAGTATTTT
>.|15|.|TRBJ1-3|TRBV19
CASTDTRASGNTIYF
TGTGCCAGTACCGATACCAGGGCCTCTGGAAACACCATATATTTT
>.|17|.|TRBJ1-5|TRBV4-1
CASSQDSPRAANQPQHF
TGCGCCAGCAGCCAAGATTCCCCCCGGGCAGCAAATCAGCCCCAGCATTTT
>.|14|.|TRBJ1-2|TRBV27
CASSLSRQHYGYTF
TGTGCCAGCAGTTTATCGCGCCAGCACTATGGCTACACCTTC
>.|16|.|TRBJ1-1|TRBV5-5
CASSSGSGVRNTEAFF
TGTGCCAGCAGCTCCGGGAGCGGTGTCAGGAACACTGAAGCTTTCTTT
>.|16|.|TRBJ1-1|TRBV18
CASSPLDTAGRTEAFF
TGTGCCAGCTCACCACTTGACACCGCTGGACGCACTGAAGCTTTCTTT
>.|15|TRBD1|TRBJ2-2|TRBV11-3
CASSETQGAGGELFF
TGTGCCAGCAGCGAAACGCAGGGGGCTGGCGGGGAGCTGTTTTTT